Given below is one T cell receptor beta chain in context. The data are from a study of cytomegalovirus exposure and HLA in healthy donors. Per germline, CDR1 KGHSH and CDR2 LQKENI. Trimming cost V 3 bases and J 4 bases; bases outside gene matches: 8. This CDR3 spans 16 amino acids. PCR used 60 Vbeta primers and 13 Jbeta primers. Some clones are missing from TCRdb's copy, which holds only in-frame ones; the method was immunoSEQ multiplex PCR. This table has 150,000 to 200,000 clones, around four fifths appearing once. The receptor comes from a man between 18 and 29 years old in good health and CMV-seronegative. Sequencing was carried out using PBMCs. V is TRBV18 and J is TRBJ1-3; 8 nucleotides line up with TRBD1. The CDR3 region has the DNA TGTGCCAGCTCACCCATCCCGACAGGGGCAGGAAACACCATATATTTT. The encoded protein is CASSPIPTGAGNTIYF. Together with reference TRBV18 and TRBJ1-3, the CDR3 gives the full variable domain: NAGVMQNPRHLVRRRGQEARLRCSPMKGHSHVYWYRQLPEEGLKFMVYLQKENIIDESGMPKERFSAEFPKEGPSILRIQQVVRGDSAAYFCASSPIPTGAGNTIYFGEGSWLTVV.